These 11 T cell receptor beta chains were all obtained from the same sample, sequenced in a study of blood T cell repertoires in COVID-19. The repertoire was sequenced with immunoSEQ multiplex PCR; TCRdb's copy has only in-frame clones and lacks some. The sample contains around 300,000 clones, over 75% of which appear only once. Sequenced input: PBMCs or T cells enriched from blood (not recorded which). The receptors shown here come from a woman aged 18-35 years who had recovered from COVID-19.

The rearrangement joins TRBV12-3 or TRBV12-4 to TRBJ2-2; 8 bases are shared with TRBD1. The CDR3 spans 13 residues. V shed 7 bases, J shed 7 bases, and the junction held 5 bases outside the gene matches. CDR3 loop: CASILQGDGELFF. The CDR3 DNA follows: TGTGCCAGCATTCTACAGGGGGACGGGGAGCTGTTTTTT.

The chain links TRBV19 to TRBJ1-1; possibly TRBD1 for D (6 bases). The CDR3 has 14 amino acids. Trimming took off 5 bases at V and 1 base at J, with 11 bases between the two ends. In germline, CDR1 is LNHDA, CDR2 SQIVND (reference sequence). CDR3 in amino acids: CASSAKTGNTEAFF. DNA for the CDR3: TGTGCCAGTAGTGCGAAGACAGGGAACACTGAAGCTTTCTTT.

V gene TRBV16 combines with J gene TRBJ1-2; D is perhaps TRBD1 (6 bases). Germline V lookup: CDR1 KGHSY, CDR2 FQNENV. The CDR3 is 11 amino acids. Trimming stripped 1 base from V and 13 bases from J, with 10 bases between. The CDR3 DNA reads TGTGCCAGCAGCCAATTGTCAGGGGCCACCTTC. This translates into CASSQLSGATF.

The CDR3 is CASSLDLPPGAEAFF. The CDR3 coding sequence is TGTGCCAGCAGCTTAGATCTGCCCCCGGGAGCTGAAGCTTTCTTT. The V gene is TRBV11-2, the J gene TRBJ1-1; no clear D. This CDR3 is built from 15 residues. The germline V gene encodes CDR1 SGHAT and CDR2 FQNNGV. V lost 0 bases to trimming and J lost 6 bases, with 14 bases between them.

The J gene is TRBJ2-1, the V gene TRBV24-1; D perhaps matches TRBD2 (7 bases). CDR3 size: 16 residues. V shed 1 base and J shed 8 bases, with 17 bases lying between them. Germline CDR1 and CDR2: KGHDR and SFDVKD. The CDR3 sequence: CATSDLSGDNTHEQFF. CDR3 DNA sequence: TGTGCCACCAGTGATTTAAGCGGGGACAACACCCATGAGCAGTTCTTC.

The chain is built from TRBV2 and TRBJ1-1; D not resolved. Germline V CDR1 and CDR2: SNHLY, FYNNEI. The CDR3 length is 14 residues. Trimming stripped 1 base from V and 0 bases from J, with 6 bases between. CDR3 coding DNA: TGTGCCAGCAGTGAAGGGGAGGTGAACACTGAAGCTTTCTTT. Its protein is CASSEGEVNTEAFF.

The gene calls are TRBV4-1 and TRBJ1-2, with TRBD1 matching over 7 bases. The CDR3 totals 13 residues. CDR1 is MGHRA, CDR2 YSYEKL, per germline. V shed 4 bases and J 3 bases; nucleotides not matched to a gene: 2. CDR3 nucleotide sequence: TGCGCCAGCAGCCCCAGGGGGGACTATGGCTACACCTTC. It encodes CASSPRGDYGYTF.

The chain recombines TRBV6-5 with TRBJ1-1; 8 nucleotides line up with TRBD1. The CDR3 runs 14 residues. V lost 5 bases and J lost 5; bases outside the gene matches: 7. Germline CDR1 and CDR2: MNHEY and SVGAGI. The CDR3 region is CASSPGGARTEAFF. In DNA, the CDR3 is TGTGCCAGCAGTCCAGGGGGCGCGAGAACTGAAGCTTTCTTT.

The rearrangement links TRBV3-1 (or the pseudogene TRBV3-2) to TRBJ1-1; D possibly corresponds to TRBD1 (5 bases). The length of the CDR3 is 13 residues. The V end lost 4 bases, the J end lost 1 base, and 7 bases lay between the germline ends. The germline CDR1 and CDR2 sequences are LGHDT and YNNKEL (reference sequence). The CDR3 is CASSLGGNTEAFF. CDR3 in DNA: TGTGCCAGCAGCCTGGGGGGGAACACTGAAGCTTTCTTT.

J is TRBJ2-7 and V is TRBV7-6, with D tentatively TRBD2 (6 bases). CDR3 length: 14 residues. Germline loops: CDR1 SGHVS, CDR2 FNYEAQ. Between the trimmed V and J ends, which lost 1 base and 3 bases, there was a span of 10 bases. CDR3 sequence: CASSLVGGNYEQYF. The DNA for the CDR3 is TGTGCCAGCAGCTTAGTAGGAGGGAACTACGAGCAGTACTTC. Full variable domain (rest looked up from reference TRBV7-6 and TRBJ2-7): GAGVSQSPRYKVTKRGQDVALRCDPISGHVSLYWYRQALGQGPEFLTYFNYEAQQDKSGLPNDRFSAERPEGSISTLTIQRTEQRDSAMYRCASSLVGGNYEQYFGPGTRLTVT.

This chain uses TRBV4-1 with TRBJ2-7; tentative D call: TRBD1 (6 bases). CDR3 length equals 14 residues. The V end was cut by 0 bases, the J end by 4 bases, with 10 bases between. The germline gives CDR1 MGHRA, CDR2 YSYEKL. The CDR3 DNA reads TGCGCCAGCAGCCAAGAGAAAAGGGGGTACGAGCAGTACTTC. Encoded protein: CASSQEKRGYEQYF.